The text below deals with one T cell receptor (beta chain). Its antigen has not been determined. Within one base of it there is no much larger clone, and no base qualities were kept. The entry originates in a study of shared T cell receptors in the human thymus (dated by TCRdb to the early 2020s). Context from the whole study: The study examined how the human thymus generates shared, self-reactive T-cell receptor alpha chains.

Its CDR3 holds 17 amino acids, cysteine through phenylalanine. Solely the CDR3 DNA is kept, with 51 bases framed from the first base. Clipping removes 3 bases from V and 3 bases from J, with 12 as the unmatched junction base count. The germline V gene (reference sequence) yields WNHNN for CDR1 and SYGVQD for CDR2. Receptors were amplified or captured by the immunoSEQ multiplex PCR assay. The source is immuneACCESS, and TCRdb retained only in-frame sequences with V and J called. Part of the clones is not carried over; for the studies checked, unresolved V genes explain less than half of this, and the remainder is unexplained. The sample table holds 540,000 or so clones, of which approximately 80% were seen once. The top ten clones comprise less than 0.015% of the sample. This sample was also put to use in a study of human thymus T cells. As the second paper documents: The donors were immunologically healthy infants in Finland who had open corrective cardiac surgery for congenital heart defects. Thymus tissue was obtained as surgical resects removed during corrective cardiac surgery. V and J gene segment usage appeared biased in both thymic and peripheral blood repertoires. According to the related research, thymic TCR repertoires were highly overlapping among unrelated individuals. The study described the TCR alpha and beta repertoires in under 10 infant thymus samples and a handful of matching peripheral blood samples. The infant donors were about 7 to 244 days old, and the cohort included more than five males and a couple of females. Thymocytes were released mechanically from tissue and stored at -70 °C as pellets of roughly 8.5-32 million cells. Genomic DNA was extracted from frozen cell pellets with a QIAsymphony instrument. The immunoSEQ multiplex PCR assay was used to amplify the TCRB and TCRAD loci from a standardized quantity of quality-controlled genomic DNA. The amplicons covered the V(D)J region and were long enough to include the CDR3 and to identify the V and J genes. Through the commercial immunoSEQ service, the amplicons were sequenced on an Illumina platform. Primer bias and sequencing errors were corrected as previously described, and TCRAD and TCRB definitions were based on the IMGT database. immunoSEQ Analyzer 3.0 and VDJTools were used for repertoire analysis, which covered basic statistics, V/J segment usage, diversity estimates, rarefaction and pairwise overlap. Diversity was estimated using the Chao1, ChaoE, Efron-Thisted, Shannon and inverse Simpson indices, and was also estimated on datasets down-sampled to the size of the smallest sample. Repertoire overlap was determined by strict matching of CDR3 nucleotide sequence, V gene and J gene, and Jaccard-based multidimensional scaling clustering was applied. On average, thymus samples gave 750,000 to 950,000 unique TCRB clonotypes, whereas blood samples gave some 84,000.

The V gene is TRBV10-1 and the J gene is TRBJ1-1; TRBD1 matches 8 bases in the middle. Sequencing was carried out using thymocytes. The source is a boy younger than two with a congenital heart defect. Donor details come from another sample of the same person, matched by shared clones. The DNA is as follows: TGCGCCAGCAGTGAATCAGGGGGCTTCGGGCAGCACACTGAAGCTTTCTTT. It specifies CASSESGGFGQHTEAFF.